The entry below describes one T cell receptor beta chain. Its antigen is as yet unknown. The CDR3 runs 15 residues. Germline CDR1 and CDR2: SGHTA and FQGTGA. The data stem from a study of CXCR3-negative and CXCR3-positive naive CD8 T cells. General study results and limits: CXCR3-positive naive cells carried more hydrophobic TRB CDR3s than CXCR3-negative ones.

TRB cDNA libraries were made by UMI-labeled 5' RACE. TCRdb derives one entry per CDR3 protein from the 5' RACE reads, leaving out DNA. This table holds 85,000 to 130,000 distinct CDR3 sequences. This receptor was obtained from a human donor in good health. Some clones in this sample may be carry-over from other donors' samples. The chain uses TRBV7-3 and TRBJ2-1; TCRdb proposes TRBD2, but this gene call is untestable without DNA. The specimen was naive CXCR3+ CD8+ T cells from blood. The subset: CD45RO-CCR7+CD27+CD95- naive CD8+ T cells expressing CXCR3 (TNR3+). CDR3 sequence reads: CASRPAGVPTGEQFF.